Presented here are 27 T cell receptor beta chains from one specimen sequenced in a study of blood T cells in healthy people across ages (dated by TCRdb to the mid-2010s). The library relied on 5' RACE. Sequencer: Illumina HiSeq 2500. The second PCR ran for roughly 7 to 11 cycles and used a J-beta primer mix along with a sample-barcoded 5' primer. TCRdb redid the processing of the public reads, applying fastp at Q25 and MiXCR, and retained in-frame beta chains. Merged by CDR3 protein, the rows form single entries marked with the most common genes and DNA. For this sample the table gives more than 800,000 distinct CDR3 sequences, of which more than 35% were detected only once. The ten most abundant clones make up approximately 17% of the sample. The specimen sequenced was blood. These receptor sequences come from an older woman in good health.

The rearrangement links TRBV12-3 or TRBV12-4 to TRBJ1-1; 7 nucleotides agree with TRBD1. This CDR3 is built from 14 residues. Unmatched junction bases numbered 7, after V lost 4 bases and J lost 5 bases. The CDR3 bases are TGTGCCAGCAGTTCGTCGACAGGGCTAACTGAAGCTTTCTTT. Amino acid sequence: CASSSSTGLTEAFF.

This clonotype was picked up a small number of times. This chain uses TRBV13 with TRBJ2-1; 8 nucleotides match TRBD2. This CDR3 spans 12 amino acids. V shed 3 bases and J 10 bases; nucleotides not matched to a gene: 2. CDR1 is PRHDT, CDR2 FYEKMQ, per germline (reference sequence). CDR3 in amino acids: CASSFSGTEQFF. The CDR3 DNA reads TGTGCCAGCAGCTTTAGCGGGACAGAGCAGTTCTTC.

This clonotype showed up many times. The germline gene is not matched at one end of the junction; a read error may be the cause. CDR3 sequence reads: CASSLGSGQETQYF. The CDR3 nucleotides read TGTGCCAGCAGCTTAGGCAGCGGGCAAGAGACCCAGTACTTC. This rearrangement joins TRBV5-1 to TRBJ2-5; maybe TRBD2 (6 bases). The CDR3 spans 14 residues. CDR1 and CDR2 from the germline V gene are SGHRS and YFSETQ.

This clonotype was picked up a small number of times. This chain uses TRBV4-1 with TRBJ2-7; D is tentatively TRBD1 or TRBD2 (6 bases each). The germline V and J ends were trimmed by 1 base and 2 bases, with 27 bases remaining between them. The CDR3 is 20 residues long. In germline, CDR1 is MGHRA, CDR2 YSYEKL. This CDR3 reads CASSQAPFYREVSGPYEQYF. CDR3 DNA: TGCGCCAGCAGCCAAGCTCCCTTCTACAGGGAGGTCAGTGGGCCCTACGAGCAGTACTTC.

Notes on this clonotype: A read error may explain this, as a much larger clone is one base away. This chain links TRBV4-2 with TRBJ2-4; 11 bases line up with TRBD2. The CDR3 is 17 amino acids. Germline V CDR1 and CDR2: LGHNA, YNFKEQ. The junction had 12 bases not matched to a gene; V was cut back by 4 bases and J by 7 bases. CDR3 loop: CASSPLTSGGDRNIQYF. CDR3 in DNA: TGTGCCAGCAGCCCCCTAACTAGCGGGGGTGATCGGAACATTCAGTACTTC.

V is TRBV27 and J is TRBJ2-7; no clear D gene. The CDR3 covers 13 residues. CDR1 and CDR2 from the germline V gene are MNHEY and SMNVEV (reference sequence). The V gene lost 4 bases and the J gene lost 3 bases, with 10 bases spanning the gap. The CDR3 DNA is TGTGCCAGCAGTTCCCGTTGGGGCTACGAGCAGTACTTC. The encoded protein is CASSSRWGYEQYF.

The table lists this clonotype with a few counts. The J gene is TRBJ2-5, the V gene TRBV9; 8 bases line up with TRBD1. Germline lookup yields CDR1 SGDLS and CDR2 YYNGEE. The CDR3 totals 16 residues. Germline trimming cut 0 bases from V and 5 bases from J; bases unmatched to any gene: 9. CDR3 bases: TGTGCCAGCAGCGTAGACGGAACAGGGGGTCTGGAGACCCAGTACTTC. It specifies CASSVDGTGGLETQYF.

For this clonotype: At one boundary the junction diverges from the germline segment, which might be a read error. CDR3 sequence: CASSLFGTSSLNQQFF. CDR3 DNA: TGTGCCAGCAGTTTATTTGGGACTAGTTCTCTCAATCAGCAGTTCTTC. This chain joins TRBV28 and TRBJ2-1; 8 nucleotides line up with TRBD2. Germline assignment: CDR1 MDHEN and CDR2 SYDVKM. The length of the CDR3 is 16 residues.

V and J are TRBV20-1 and TRBJ2-4; 7 bases are a match to TRBD2. V lost 0 bases to trimming and J lost 8 bases; unmatched junction nucleotides: 19. Germline V gene lookup returns CDR1 DFQATT and CDR2 SNEGSKA (reference sequence). The CDR3 totals 18 residues. The CDR3 DNA follows: TGCAGTGCTAGAGATCTGGCAAGCGGGACCCAATTGTGGGACATTCAGTACTTC. Translated: CSARDLASGTQLWDIQYF.

The chain couples TRBV5-1 to TRBJ2-3; 13 positions agree with TRBD2. V gave up 3 bases and J gave up 5 bases; unmatched junction bases: 6. Germline loops: CDR1 SGHRS, CDR2 YFSETQ. The CDR3 runs 16 residues. The CDR3 loop reads CASSWGTSGREDTQYF. CDR3 bases: TGCGCCAGCAGCTGGGGAACTAGCGGGAGGGAAGATACGCAGTATTTT.

V usage is TRBV4-1 and J usage is TRBJ1-2; D gene uncertain. Germline assignment: CDR1 MGHRA and CDR2 YSYEKL. The CDR3 runs 13 residues. Trimming removed 7 bases at V and 7 bases at J, with 16 bases between. The DNA for the CDR3 is TGCGCCAGCACTCCCGGAGAGGCTATTGGCTACACCTTC. This codes for CASTPGEAIGYTF.

In its sample, this clonotype was seen a few times. The V call is TRBV14, the J call TRBJ2-1; D gene unclear. The CDR3 spans 12 residues. Trimming left V 4 bases short and J 9 bases short, with 10 bases between. The germline gives CDR1 SGHDN, CDR2 FVKESK. The CDR3 DNA follows: TGTGCCAGCAGCCCTTTCAGGCGTGAGCAGTTCTTC. This codes for CASSPFRREQFF.

The chain uses TRBV14 and TRBJ2-7; D remains ambiguous. The V end was cut by 0 bases, the J end by 1 base, with 7 bases between. From germline, CDR1 is SGHDN and CDR2 FVKESK. There are 14 residues in the CDR3. DNA for the CDR3: TGTGCCAGCAGCCAAGACTACTTTTCCTACGAGCAGTACTTC. This gives the protein CASSQDYFSYEQYF.

The chain recombines TRBV25-1 with TRBJ2-7; 8 nucleotides agree with TRBD1. CDR1 and CDR2 (germline): MGHDK, SYGVNS. Trimming at V came to 10 bases and at J to 0 bases, leaving 17 bases not matched to a gene. The length of the CDR3 is 17 residues. This chain's CDR3 is CATPWTGCAGGSYEQYF. CDR3 nucleotides: TGTGCCACCCCATGGACAGGGTGTGCGGGTGGCTCCTACGAGCAGTACTTC.

The chain uses TRBV6-5 and TRBJ2-3; TRBD1 agrees at 7 bases. With V trimmed by 6 bases and J by 3 bases, 9 bases remained unmatched. The germline V gene has CDR1 MNHEY and CDR2 SVGAGI. The CDR3 extends over 15 amino acids. CDR3 nucleotides: TGTGCCAGCAGCCGACAGGGATGGGGTACAGATACGCAGTATTTT. As protein: CASSRQGWGTDTQYF.

As for this clonotype: One end of the junction is discordant with germline, which a read error may explain. The chain carries TRBV10-3 and TRBJ1-2, with D unclear. Germline V gene lookup returns CDR1 ENHRY and CDR2 SYGVKD. The CDR3 extends over 15 amino acids. DNA for the CDR3: TGTGCCACCAGTGAGTATAGGCCGCGGGACTATGGCTACACCTTC. It translates to CATSEYRPRDYGYTF.

In this sample, this clonotype turned up a few times. The chain employs TRBV11-2 and TRBJ2-1; the match to TRBD2 covers 7 bases. The germline CDR1 and CDR2 sequences are SGHAT and FQNNGV. Trimming at V came to 6 bases and at J to 7 bases, leaving 12 bases not matched to a gene. This CDR3 spans 15 amino acids. DNA for the CDR3: TGTGCCAGCAGGGGGCTAGCGGCCCTTTCGAATGAGCAGTTCTTC. This translates into CASRGLAALSNEQFF.

The CDR3 sequence is CASSPGTGWDEQFF. CDR3 DNA: TGTGCCAGCAGCCCTGGGACAGGATGGGATGAGCAGTTCTTC. The genes are TRBV7-9 and TRBJ2-1; 8 bases map to TRBD1. Unmatched junction bases numbered 8, after V lost 5 bases and J lost 8 bases. The CDR3 loop spans 14 amino acids. The germline V gene has CDR1 SEHNR and CDR2 FQNEAQ (reference sequence).

The chain combines TRBV2 with TRBJ2-1, with 7 bases aligning to TRBD2. The CDR3 runs 15 residues. V lost 6 bases and J lost 4; bases outside the gene matches: 9. The germline V gene has CDR1 SNHLY and CDR2 FYNNEI. The CDR3 reads CASSTREGQYNEQFF. CDR3 sequence (DNA): TGTGCCAGCAGCACAAGGGAGGGCCAGTACAATGAGCAGTTCTTC.

V is TRBV9 and J is TRBJ2-5; D may match TRBD1 or TRBD2 (5 bases each). Germline loops: CDR1 SGDLS, CDR2 YYNGEE. This CDR3 has 15 amino acids. V was trimmed by 4 bases and J by 5 bases, leaving 18 bases between them. The CDR3, as DNA: TGTGCCAGCAGCCCTGGGGCGGGTGGGGATGAGACCCAGTACTTC. Its translation: CASSPGAGGDETQYF. The whole variable domain, remainder taken from reference TRBV9 and TRBJ2-5, is DSGVTQTPKHLITATGQRVTLRCSPRSGDLSVYWYQQSLDQGLQFLIQYYNGEERAKGNILERFSAQQFPDLHSELNLSSLELGDSALYFCASSPGAGGDETQYFGPGTRLLVL.

V and J are TRBV28 and TRBJ1-5; no definite D call. Per the germline V gene, CDR1 is MDHEN and CDR2 is SYDVKM. Trimming took 2 bases from V and 4 from J, leaving 6 bases between them. This CDR3 has 13 residues. In nucleotides, the CDR3 is TGTGCCAGCAGTTTAGTAGGGAATCAGCCCCAGCATTTT. Translating it yields CASSLVGNQPQHF.

This clonotype was counted between two and nine times. The rearrangement joins TRBV24-1 to TRBJ2-1; D perhaps matches TRBD2 (5 bases). V was trimmed by 2 bases and J by 12 bases, leaving 25 bases between them. Germline CDR1 and CDR2: KGHDR and SFDVKD. This CDR3 contains 17 residues. Here the CDR3 reads CATSDSHTKTSSVAQFF. In DNA, the CDR3 is TGTGCCACCAGTGATTCCCACACCAAAACTAGTTCGGTTGCGCAGTTCTTC.

This clonotype was recorded a few times. The chain is built from TRBV7-9 and TRBJ2-7; 10 nucleotides agree with TRBD2. After removal of 4 bases from V and 3 bases from J, the junction contained 3 bases not matched to a gene. This CDR3 is built from 14 residues. Germline CDR1 is SEHNR and CDR2 is FQNEAQ (reference sequence). The CDR3 loop reads CASSWRTSGYEQYF. As DNA, the CDR3 is TGTGCCAGCAGCTGGAGGACTAGCGGCTACGAGCAGTACTTC. Full variable domain (missing parts from reference TRBV7-9 and TRBJ2-7): DTGVSQNPRHKITKRGQNVTFRCDPISEHNRLYWYRQTLGQGPEFLTYFQNEAQLEKSRLLSDRFSAERPKGSFSTLEIQRTEQGDSAMYLCASSWRTSGYEQYFGPGTRLTVT.

This clonotype has more than one count but fewer than ten. The gene calls are TRBV7-3 and TRBJ2-2; TRBD2 agrees at 10 bases. The CDR3 is 18 amino acids. Unmatched junction bases numbered 8, after V lost 1 base and J lost 3 bases. Per the germline V gene, CDR1 is SGHTA and CDR2 is FQGTGA. This CDR3 reads CASSLRGSGLADTGELFF. CDR3 nucleotide sequence: TGTGCCAGCAGCTTAAGAGGGAGCGGACTAGCGGACACCGGGGAGCTGTTTTTT.

The chain recombines TRBV7-3 with TRBJ2-3; 8 positions agree with TRBD2. The germline V gene encodes CDR1 SGHTA and CDR2 FQGTGA. After removal of 5 bases from V and 0 bases from J, the junction contained 7 bases not matched to a gene. The CDR3 spans 16 residues. The CDR3 bases are TGTGCCAGCAGCCTCACACTAGCGGAGAGCACAGATACGCAGTATTTT. Translating gives CASSLTLAESTDTQYF.

This clonotype came up a few times. The rearrangement joins TRBV5-1 to TRBJ2-7, with D perhaps TRBD2 (6 bases). CDR3 size: 14 residues. V dropped 0 bases and J dropped 4 bases, with 11 bases sitting between them. Germline V gene lookup returns CDR1 SGHRS and CDR2 YFSETQ. Here the CDR3 reads CASSLDGGNYEQYF. The DNA for the CDR3 is TGCGCCAGCAGCTTGGACGGGGGTAATTACGAGCAGTACTTC.

The chain combines TRBV11-2 with TRBJ2-7; the D gene could be TRBD1 or TRBD2 (6 bases each). The CDR3 is 15 residues long. V lost 4 bases and J lost 2, with 15 bases in between. Germline CDR1 reads SGHAT; CDR2 reads FQNNGV. The CDR3 nucleotides are TGTGCCAGCAGCTCTCGTCCCGGGGGCACCTACGAGCAGTACTTC. Its protein product is CASSSRPGGTYEQYF.